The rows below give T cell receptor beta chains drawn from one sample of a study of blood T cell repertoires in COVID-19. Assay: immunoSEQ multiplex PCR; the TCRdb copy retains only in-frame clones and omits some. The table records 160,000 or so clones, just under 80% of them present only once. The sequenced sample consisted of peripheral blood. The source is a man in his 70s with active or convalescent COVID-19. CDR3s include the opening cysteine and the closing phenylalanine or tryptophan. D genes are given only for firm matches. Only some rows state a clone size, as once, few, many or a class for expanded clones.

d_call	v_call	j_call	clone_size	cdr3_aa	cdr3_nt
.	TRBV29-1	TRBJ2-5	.	CSVAPSQETQYF	TGCAGCGTTGCCCCGAGCCAAGAGACCCAGTACTTC
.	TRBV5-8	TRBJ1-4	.	CASSLGTATNEKLFF	TGTGCCAGCAGCTTGGGGACAGCAACTAATGAAAAACTGTTTTTT
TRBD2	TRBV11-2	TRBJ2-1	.	CASSVSGSSYNEQFF	TGTGCCAGCAGCGTTAGCGGGAGCTCCTACAATGAGCAGTTCTTC
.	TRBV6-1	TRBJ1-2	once	CASSDSYGYTF	TGTGCCAGCAGTGACAGCTATGGCTACACCTTC
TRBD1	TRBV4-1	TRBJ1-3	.	CASRPSQGASGNTIYF	TGCGCCAGCAGACCATCACAGGGGGCTTCTGGAAACACCATATATTTT
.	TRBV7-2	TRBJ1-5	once	CASSLGGDGPQHF	TGTGCCAGCAGCTTAGGCGGGGATGGGCCCCAGCATTTT
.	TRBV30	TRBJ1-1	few	CAWSQQGPEAFF	TGTGCCTGGAGTCAACAGGGTCCTGAAGCTTTCTTT
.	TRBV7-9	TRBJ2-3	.	CAGELWERDIAQYF	TGTGCCGGAGAACTTTGGGAGAGGGATATAGCGCAGTATTTT
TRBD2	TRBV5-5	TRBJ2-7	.	CASQRGLVAGYGDEQYF	TGTGCCAGCCAGAGAGGGTTGGTAGCGGGATATGGCGACGAGCAGTACTTC
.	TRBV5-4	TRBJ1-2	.	CASSLGTDPTVNYGYTF	TGTGCCAGCAGCTTGGGGACAGACCCGACCGTAAACTATGGCTACACCTTC
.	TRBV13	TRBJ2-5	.	CASSLGAGGAETQYF	TGTGCCAGCAGCTTAGGGGCGGGCGGGGCGGAGACCCAGTACTTC
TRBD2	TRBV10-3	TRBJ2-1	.	CAISESTSGGVGNEQFF	TGTGCCATCAGTGAGTCGACTAGCGGGGGGGTTGGCAATGAGCAGTTCTTC
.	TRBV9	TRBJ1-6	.	CASSVEGQDYSPLHF	TGTGCCAGCAGCGTAGAGGGGCAGGATTATTCACCCCTCCACTTT
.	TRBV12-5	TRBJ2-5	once	CASGLYDFVQETQYF	TGTGCTAGTGGTTTGTACGACTTCGTCCAAGAGACCCAGTACTTC
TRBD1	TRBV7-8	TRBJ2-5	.	CASSRTGVETQYF	TGTGCCAGCAGTCGGACAGGGGTAGAGACCCAGTACTTC
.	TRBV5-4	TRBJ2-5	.	CASSLESGNQETQYF	TGTGCCAGCAGCTTGGAATCAGGGAACCAAGAGACCCAGTACTTC
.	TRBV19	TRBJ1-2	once	CASVRNSNYGYTF	TGTGCCAGCGTCAGGAATTCTAACTATGGCTACACCTTC
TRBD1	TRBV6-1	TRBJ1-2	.	CASSETGPYGYTF	TGTGCCAGCAGTGAGACAGGGCCCTATGGCTACACCTTC
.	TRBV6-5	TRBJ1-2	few	CASSSYRVGGYTF	TGTGCCAGCAGTTCCTACAGGGTCGGTGGCTACACCTTC
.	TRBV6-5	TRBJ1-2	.	CASSYSIVRSNYGYTF	TGTGCCAGCAGTTACTCTATAGTCCGAAGTAACTATGGCTACACCTTC
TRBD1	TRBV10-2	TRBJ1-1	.	CASSEQGALTEAFF	TGCGCCAGCAGTGAACAGGGGGCCCTAACCGAAGCTTTCTTT
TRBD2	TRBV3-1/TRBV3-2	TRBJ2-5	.	CASSSGLADWSGTQYF	TGTGCCAGCAGTTCGGGACTAGCGGACTGGTCCGGGACCCAGTACTTC
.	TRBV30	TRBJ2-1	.	CAWGGLSAEQFF	TGTGCCTGGGGGGGACTCTCAGCCGAGCAGTTCTTC
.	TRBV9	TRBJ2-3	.	CASSVAAATFSDTQYF	TGTGCCAGCAGCGTAGCCGCAGCGACTTTCTCAGATACGCAGTATTTT
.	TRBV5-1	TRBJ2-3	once	CASSEADTQYF	TGCGCCAGCAGTGAGGCAGATACGCAGTATTTT
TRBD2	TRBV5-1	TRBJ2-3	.	CASSFAYSGGGADTQYF	TGCGCCAGCAGCTTTGCTTATAGCGGGGGGGGCGCAGATACGCAGTATTTT
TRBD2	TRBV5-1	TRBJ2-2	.	CASSFAGGPGELFF	TGCGCCAGCAGCTTTGCGGGGGGTCCCGGGGAGCTGTTTTTT
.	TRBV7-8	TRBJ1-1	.	CASSSNRVRAVGTEAFF	TGTGCCAGCAGCTCCAACAGGGTGAGAGCGGTGGGCACTGAAGCTTTCTTT